Following are 23 T cell receptor beta chains from one sample sequenced in a study of blood T cell repertoires in COVID-19. Measured with immunoSEQ multiplex PCR; TCRdb has only the in-frame clones, and not every one. This table has some 71,000 clones, under 85% appearing once. The sequencing input was peripheral blood. The receptors were sampled from a man aged 50 to 59 with COVID-19, enrolled during active disease.

The chain links TRBV11-2 to TRBJ1-1; D gene ambiguous. The CDR3 contains 11 residues. Trimming took off 4 bases at V and 8 bases at J, with 8 bases between the two ends. Germline lookup yields CDR1 SGHAT and CDR2 FQNNGV. The CDR3 DNA sequence: TGTGCCAGCAGCTCGACGGGGGAAGCTTTCTTT. The encoded protein is CASSSTGEAFF.

This sequence joins TRBV12-5 and TRBJ2-3, with TRBD2 matching over 10 bases. There are 16 residues in the CDR3. V trimming: 0 bases; J trimming: 1 base; junction bases outside the gene matches: 1. In germline, CDR1 is LGHNT, CDR2 FRNRAP. In nucleotides, the CDR3 is TGTGCTAGTGGTTTGGTCCTAGCGGGGGGCACAGATACGCAGTATTTT. It codes for CASGLVLAGGTDTQYF.

J is TRBJ2-1 and V is TRBV7-9, with 7 bases aligning to TRBD2. Unmatched junction bases numbered 3, after V lost 1 base and J lost 12 bases. CDR3 length: 12 amino acids. CDR1 SEHNR and CDR2 FQNEAQ come from the germline V gene (reference sequence). Here the CDR3 reads CASSLGRGGQFF. For the CDR3, the DNA is TGTGCCAGCAGCTTAGGTCGCGGGGGGCAGTTCTTC.

V usage is TRBV7-6 and J usage is TRBJ2-2; possibly TRBD2 for D (6 bases). Germline V CDR1 and CDR2: SGHVS, FNYEAQ. The CDR3 contains 15 residues. Trimming removed 3 bases at V and 8 bases at J, with 16 bases between. The CDR3 region has the DNA TGTGCCAGCAGCTTTTCTCGGGGGATGTTGGGGGAGCTGTTTTTT. It is translated as CASSFSRGMLGELFF. The full variable domain, its missing parts supplied by reference TRBV7-6 and TRBJ2-2, is GAGVSQSPRYKVTKRGQDVALRCDPISGHVSLYWYRQALGQGPEFLTYFNYEAQQDKSGLPNDRFSAERPEGSISTLTIQRTEQRDSAMYRCASSFSRGMLGELFFGEGSRLTVL.

The V and J genes are TRBV24-1 and TRBJ2-1; D is ambiguous. Trimming stripped 3 bases from V and 8 bases from J, with 10 bases between. CDR1 and CDR2 from the germline V gene are KGHDR and SFDVKD. This CDR3 contains 13 residues. CDR3 sequence (DNA): TGTGCCACCAGTGATCCGAACGGGTATGAGCAGTTCTTC. As protein: CATSDPNGYEQFF.

J is TRBJ1-5 and V is TRBV7-2; TRBD1 matches at 9 bases. With V trimmed by 5 bases and J by 6 bases, 8 bases remained unmatched. This CDR3 region has 15 residues. CDR1 and CDR2 from the germline V gene are SGHTA and FQGNSA. Written as DNA, the CDR3 is TGTGCCAGCAGCGCTACAGGGGGCATACGTCAGCCCCAGCATTTT. Its protein is CASSATGGIRQPQHF. Supplemented by reference TRBV7-2 and TRBJ1-5, the full variable domain reads GAGVSQSPSNKVTEKGKDVELRCDPISGHTALYWYRQSLGQGLEFLIYFQGNSAPDKSGLPSDRFSAERTGGSVSTLTIQRTQQEDSAVYLCASSATGGIRQPQHFGDGTRLSIL.

The chain couples TRBV7-3 to TRBJ2-3; tentatively, D is TRBD2 (5 bases). The V end lost 1 base, the J end lost 7 bases, and 12 bases lay between the germline ends. CDR1 and CDR2 (germline): SGHTA, FQGTGA. The CDR3 covers 14 residues. CDR3 DNA sequence: TGTGCCAGCAGCTTAATGGGCGGGTGGAATACGCAGTATTTT. Its translation: CASSLMGGWNTQYF.

The V and J genes are TRBV10-2 and TRBJ1-5; the match to TRBD1 covers 8 bases. The junction had 8 bases not matched to a gene; V was cut back by 5 bases and J by 5 bases. The CDR3 is 15 amino acids. Germline CDR1 and CDR2: WSHSY and SAAADI. CDR3 sequence (DNA): TGCGCCAGCAGTTTCTCGACAGGGGTATATCAGCCCCAGCATTTT. It is translated as CASSFSTGVYQPQHF.

The chain combines TRBV14 with TRBJ2-7, with D perhaps TRBD1 (5 bases). The CDR3 is 12 amino acids. Germline V gene sequence: CDR1 SGHDN, CDR2 FVKESK. Trimming removed 5 bases at V and 6 bases at J, with 11 bases between. CDR3 bases: TGTGCCAGCAGCTGGGGCAGGGTCGAGCAGTACTTC. Translated: CASSWGRVEQYF.

The gene calls are TRBV6-5 and TRBJ2-7; 11 bases line up with TRBD1. The CDR3 contains 15 residues. The V and J ends lost 4 bases and 6 bases, in that order; junction bases with no gene match: 8. In germline, CDR1 is MNHEY, CDR2 SVGAGI. The CDR3 region is CASSSAGTGGGEQYF. In DNA form, the CDR3 reads TGTGCCAGCAGTTCCGCCGGGACAGGGGGAGGCGAGCAGTACTTC.

J is TRBJ1-4 and V is TRBV6-5; unclear D gene. Germline lookup yields CDR1 MNHEY and CDR2 SVGAGI. Trimming shortened V by 0 bases and J by 10 bases, and 9 bases separated the two germline ends. This CDR3 comprises 13 residues. CDR3 coding DNA: TGTGCCAGCAGTTACTCTCCCGGGAGAAAACTGTTTTTT. This sequence encodes CASSYSPGRKLFF.

This chain joins TRBV2 and TRBJ2-7; 7 nucleotides match TRBD1. Germline-derived CDR1 and CDR2 are SNHLY and FYNNEI. The CDR3 covers 17 residues. V shed 3 bases, J shed 2 bases, and the junction held 13 bases outside the gene matches. The DNA of the CDR3 is TGTGCCAGCAGTGAGGTCCCCGCGGGTCAGGGGGCCTACGAGCAGTACTTC. This translates into CASSEVPAGQGAYEQYF.

The chain is built from TRBV2 and TRBJ2-1; TRBD1 aligns across 11 bases. The CDR3 runs to 15 residues. From germline, CDR1 is SNHLY and CDR2 FYNNEI. The trim removed 7 bases at V and 9 bases at J, leaving 11 bases unmatched. CDR3 residues: CASKGTGGLGGEQFF. As DNA, the CDR3 is TGTGCCAGCAAGGGGACAGGGGGATTGGGGGGTGAGCAGTTCTTC. The full variable domain, with the rest looked up from reference TRBV2 and TRBJ2-1, is EPEVTQTPSHQVTQMGQEVILRCVPISNHLYFYWYRQILGQKVEFLVSFYNNEISEKSEIFDDQFSVERPDGSNFTLKIRSTKLEDSAMYFCASKGTGGLGGEQFFGPGTRLTVL.

This chain connects TRBV19 to TRBJ2-5; possibly TRBD1 for D (6 bases). The CDR3 sequence is 16 residues long. Per germline, CDR1 LNHDA and CDR2 SQIVND (reference sequence). Trimming took 9 bases from V and 2 from J, leaving 22 bases between them. CDR3 residues: CASQQGRNGRQETQYF. The CDR3 DNA follows: TGTGCCAGCCAACAGGGACGGAACGGACGACAAGAGACCCAGTACTTC.

This clone was seen only a few times. The chain joins TRBV4-1 to TRBJ1-6; D ambiguous. Trimming pared 1 base from V and 0 bases from J, leaving 4 bases between. This CDR3 spans 15 amino acids. Looked up from germline, CDR1 is MGHRA and CDR2 is YSYEKL. The CDR3 nucleotides read TGCGCCAGCAGCCAAGTTAACTCCTATAATTCACCCCTCCACTTT. Translated: CASSQVNSYNSPLHF.

The rearrangement joins TRBV7-2 to TRBJ2-7; D is possibly TRBD2 (5 bases). The CDR3 has 14 residues. CDR1 is SGHTA, CDR2 FQGNSA, per germline. Trimming stripped 4 bases from V and 1 base from J, with 11 bases between. The CDR3 here is CASSSVLGSYEQYF. Here the CDR3 DNA reads TGTGCCAGCAGCTCCGTACTAGGGTCCTACGAGCAGTACTTC.

The chain carries TRBV9 and TRBJ1-2, with 7 positions matching TRBD1. V was pared by 3 bases and J by 1 base, with 12 bases of the junction left unmatched. Germline CDR1 is SGDLS and CDR2 is YYNGEE. CDR3 size: 17 residues. CDR3 DNA: TGTGCCAGCAGCGGACGGGACAGATGGAATTTTAACTATGGCTACACCTTC. It yields the protein CASSGRDRWNFNYGYTF.

The chain is built from TRBV9 and TRBJ2-5; a possible D gene is TRBD1 (6 bases). The CDR3 consists of 13 residues. CDR1 and CDR2 (germline): SGDLS, YYNGEE. Trimming stripped 0 bases from V and 4 bases from J, with 7 bases between. CDR3 region: CASSVADRETQYF. CDR3 in DNA: TGTGCCAGCAGCGTAGCGGACAGAGAGACCCAGTACTTC.

V and J are TRBV6-5 and TRBJ2-7; possible D gene TRBD2, 6 bases. CDR3 length: 15 residues. Looked up from germline, CDR1 is MNHEY and CDR2 is SVGAGI. V was trimmed by 0 bases and J by 3 bases, leaving 12 bases between them. The CDR3: CASSYSSGGIYEQYF. CDR3 sequence (DNA): TGTGCCAGCAGTTACTCGTCTGGCGGGATCTACGAGCAGTACTTC.

This sequence joins TRBV11-3 and TRBJ2-1, with D uncertain. The germline V gene has CDR1 SGHNT and CDR2 YENEEA. V gave up 3 bases and J gave up 3 bases, with 12 bases separating them. This CDR3 has 15 amino acids. CDR3 region: CASSFSSENYNEQFF. CDR3 DNA: TGTGCCAGCAGCTTTTCCAGTGAAAACTACAATGAGCAGTTCTTC.

The chain uses TRBV13 and TRBJ2-3; 11 positions match TRBD2. Germline V CDR1 and CDR2: PRHDT, FYEKMQ (reference sequence). The CDR3 length is 17 residues. V was pared by 5 bases and J by 0 bases, with 7 bases of the junction left unmatched. The CDR3 DNA reads as TGTGCCAGCAGCAGGACTAGCGGGTTTTCTAGCACAGATACGCAGTATTTT. Its protein product is CASSRTSGFSSTDTQYF.

This clone was found once. The J gene is TRBJ2-3, the V gene TRBV4-1; the D is unclear. The V and J ends lost 3 bases and 10 bases respectively, with 11 bases between them. Germline assignment: CDR1 MGHRA and CDR2 YSYEKL. This CDR3 has 12 residues. The CDR3, as DNA: TGCGCCAGCAGCCACCGGCGGCTCGCGCAGTATTTT. It is translated as CASSHRRLAQYF.

V usage is TRBV2 and J usage is TRBJ2-2, with TRBD2 identical over 7 bases. The CDR3 consists of 14 residues. J gave up 7 bases and V 8 bases, and 10 bases lay outside the gene matches. CDR1 SNHLY and CDR2 FYNNEI come from the germline V gene. Here the CDR3 reads CASSEAGRGGELFF. The CDR3 DNA is TGTGCCAGCTCTGAGGCTGGGAGGGGCGGGGAGCTGTTTTTT.